This passage covers 21 T cell receptor beta chains from one sample sequenced in a study of cytomegalovirus exposure and HLA in healthy donors. The PCR had 60 Vbeta and 13 Jbeta primers. The table came from immunoSEQ multiplex PCR; TCRdb's copy has only in-frame clones and leaves some out. The sample carries 140,000 to 150,000 clones, about two thirds recorded once. Source material: PBMCs. Every receptor here comes from a woman aged 55-75 years in good health and CMV-seropositive.

The chain carries TRBV6-1 and TRBJ2-7, with 7 bases aligning to TRBD1. The CDR3 runs to 17 residues. The V segment lost 0 bases and the J segment 0 bases; nucleotides outside the gene matches: 8. CDR1 and CDR2 from the germline V gene are MNHNS and SASEGT. The CDR3 spells CASSEALGTASSYEQYF. CDR3 nucleotide sequence: TGTGCCAGCAGTGAAGCGCTAGGGACAGCGAGCTCCTACGAGCAGTACTTC.

This clone has only one observation. CDR3 loop: CASSLRGAGEKLFF. The CDR3 DNA reads as TGTGCCAGCAGCTTACGGGGGGCAGGTGAAAAACTGTTTTTT. This rearrangement joins TRBV7-9 to TRBJ1-4; tentatively, D is TRBD1 (6 bases). This CDR3 comprises 14 residues. V lost 2 bases, J lost 7 bases, and 11 bases lay in between. Germline CDR1 reads SEHNR; CDR2 reads FQNEAQ (reference sequence). Together with reference TRBV7-9 and TRBJ1-4, the CDR3 gives the full variable domain: DTGVSQNPRHKITKRGQNVTFRCDPISEHNRLYWYRQTLGQGPEFLTYFQNEAQLEKSRLLSDRFSAERPKGSFSTLEIQRTEQGDSAMYLCASSLRGAGEKLFFGSGTQLSVL.

In this sample, this clone turned up a few times. The chain couples TRBV28 to TRBJ2-7, with a tentative D call TRBD2 (5 bases). The CDR3 runs 14 residues. V lost 6 bases to trimming and J lost 2 bases, with 14 bases between them. Germline-derived CDR1 and CDR2 are MDHEN and SYDVKM. The CDR3 sequence is CASRGGHGTYEQYF. The CDR3 DNA is TGTGCCAGCAGAGGAGGTCATGGGACCTACGAGCAGTACTTC.

J is TRBJ1-2 and V is TRBV28; D gene ambiguous. The germline V and J ends were trimmed by 6 bases and 2 bases, with 10 bases remaining between them. The germline gives CDR1 MDHEN, CDR2 SYDVKM. The CDR3 length is 13 residues. CDR3 sequence: CASSSTTNYGYTF. The CDR3 region has the DNA TGTGCCAGCAGCAGTACAACGAACTATGGCTACACCTTC.

The J gene is TRBJ1-3, the V gene TRBV7-9; D remains unclear. V was shortened by 1 base and J by 16 bases, with 17 bases between the two germline ends. The germline V gene has CDR1 SEHNR and CDR2 FQNEAQ (reference sequence). There are 13 residues in the CDR3. The CDR3 here is CASSLDGTVRGYF. The CDR3 DNA is TGTGCCAGCAGCTTAGATGGTACCGTCCGAGGTTATTTT.

This sequence joins TRBV28 and TRBJ1-2, with D maybe TRBD1 (6 bases). This CDR3 comprises 15 residues. Germline V CDR1 and CDR2: MDHEN, SYDVKM. V dropped 3 bases and J dropped 6 bases, with 17 bases sitting between them. The CDR3 nucleotides read TGTGCCAGCAGTTTGGACAGACGGTCCACCCATGGCTACACCTTC. It specifies CASSLDRRSTHGYTF.

The table lists this clone with a count of one. The gene calls are TRBV28 and TRBJ1-1; 8 bases agree with TRBD1. The CDR3 extends over 14 amino acids. The J segment lost 4 bases and the V segment lost 5 bases, leaving 6 bases of the junction unmatched. CDR1 MDHEN and CDR2 SYDVKM come from the germline V gene. CDR3 in amino acids: CASSPGQAPTEAFF. DNA for the CDR3: TGTGCCAGCAGTCCGGGACAGGCCCCCACTGAAGCTTTCTTT.

This clone was seen a few times. This chain uses TRBV25-1 with TRBJ1-2, with TRBD1 identical over 8 bases. Germline lookup yields CDR1 MGHDK and CDR2 SYGVNS. The V segment lost 2 bases and the J segment 4 bases; nucleotides outside the gene matches: 3. This CDR3 is built from 14 residues. CDR3 nucleotides: TGTGCCAGCAGTGAAAGGACAGGGTCCTATGGCTACACCTTC. Its protein product is CASSERTGSYGYTF.

The J gene is TRBJ2-7, the V gene TRBV28; possibly TRBD2 for D (6 bases). Germline assignment: CDR1 MDHEN and CDR2 SYDVKM. Deletions cut 6 bases from V and 4 bases from J, with 16 bases between. This CDR3 has 14 amino acids. CDR3 amino acids: CASSPGGIRYEQYF. DNA for the CDR3: TGTGCCAGCAGCCCAGGAGGGATTAGGTACGAGCAGTACTTC. The full variable domain, rest sourced from reference TRBV28 and TRBJ2-7, is DVKVTQSSRYLVKRTGEKVFLECVQDMDHENMFWYRQDPGLGLRLIYFSYDVKMKEKGDIPEGYSVSREKKERFSLILESASTNQTSMYLCASSPGGIRYEQYFGPGTRLTVT.

The chain joins TRBV18 to TRBJ1-5; possibly TRBD1 for D (5 bases). Trimming stripped 2 bases from V and 5 bases from J, with 10 bases between. This CDR3 comprises 14 residues. Germline V gene data show CDR1 as KGHSH and CDR2 as LQKENI. For the CDR3, the DNA is TGTGCCAGCTCACCAGCCCAGGGTCATCAGCCCCAGCATTTT. As protein: CASSPAQGHQPQHF.

The chain links TRBV2 to TRBJ2-7; D is possibly TRBD2 (5 bases). This CDR3 contains 11 residues. Trimming removed 10 bases from V and 6 bases from J, with 13 bases in between. From germline, CDR1 is SNHLY and CDR2 FYNNEI. The CDR3 is CATRLEVEQYF. CDR3 nucleotide sequence: TGTGCCACCCGGTTGGAGGTCGAGCAGTACTTC.

This chain joins TRBV6-5 and TRBJ1-5; perhaps TRBD1 as D (5 bases). The ends were cut back, 4 bases at V and 0 bases at J, with 10 bases in the middle. Germline-derived CDR1 and CDR2 are MNHEY and SVGAGI. This CDR3 has 15 amino acids. For the CDR3, the DNA is TGTGCCAGCAGTTCGGACATTTCTAGCAATCAGCCCCAGCATTTT. Amino acids: CASSSDISSNQPQHF.

The rearrangement links TRBV19 to TRBJ1-5, with D uncertain. CDR1 is LNHDA and CDR2 is SQIVND in the germline V gene (reference sequence). The V and J ends lost 4 bases and 0 bases respectively, with 13 bases between them. The CDR3 spans 16 residues. The CDR3 reads CASSSGPLYSNQPQHF. CDR3 sequence (DNA): TGTGCCAGTAGTAGTGGCCCTTTGTATAGCAATCAGCCCCAGCATTTT.

The chain employs TRBV6-5 and TRBJ1-1; D is uncertain. This CDR3 has 13 residues. Germline CDR1 and CDR2: MNHEY and SVGAGI. Deletions cut 0 bases from V and 13 bases from J, with 15 bases between. The CDR3 nucleotides read TGTGCCAGCAGTTACTCGCCGGAGCTGATGGGTTTCTTT. Residues: CASSYSPELMGFF.

In its sample, this clone was seen once. One end of the junction fails to match germline, which may point to a read error. This sequence joins TRBV7-7 and TRBJ2-5, with TRBD1 matching over 7 bases. CDR1 is SSHAT, CDR2 FNYEAQ, per germline (reference sequence). The CDR3 totals 14 residues. The CDR3: CASSLGNRGETQYF. In nucleotides, the CDR3 is TGTGCTAGCAGCTTAGGGAACAGGGGAGAGACCCAGTACTTC.

The chain links TRBV7-9 to TRBJ1-1, with a possible D match to TRBD1 (6 bases). V was clipped by 1 base and J by 3 bases, with 18 bases between them. The CDR3 sequence is 17 residues long. Germline values: CDR1 SEHNR, CDR2 FQNEAQ (reference sequence). The CDR3 sequence: CASSLGRRGTPDTEAFF. The CDR3 DNA reads TGTGCCAGCAGCTTAGGTAGGAGAGGGACACCCGACACTGAAGCTTTCTTT.

Only a few counts were recorded for this clone. The CDR3 nucleotides read TGTGCCAGCCACCCGATACGGCCAGCGGGCATATACAATGAGCAGTTCTTC. Translated, it gives CASHPIRPAGIYNEQFF. The rearrangement joins TRBV5-6 to TRBJ2-1; the D gene is possibly TRBD2 (6 bases). With 7 bases removed from V and 4 bases from J, the gap between germline ends came to 24 bases. Germline CDR1 reads SGHDT; CDR2 reads YYEEEE. The CDR3 extends over 17 amino acids.

There are a few counts of this clone. This rearrangement joins TRBV19 to TRBJ1-1; possible D gene TRBD1, 5 bases. The CDR3 consists of 14 residues. Trimming shortened V by 3 bases and J by 4 bases, and 12 bases separated the two germline ends. From germline, CDR1 is LNHDA and CDR2 SQIVND (reference sequence). The CDR3 reads CASSIRGAATEAFF. The DNA for the CDR3 is TGTGCCAGTAGTATCCGCGGGGCCGCCACTGAAGCTTTCTTT.

This clone was seen many times. V and J are TRBV6-1 and TRBJ1-5; D not resolved. Trimming left V 1 base short and J 2 bases short, with 12 bases between. The V gene's germline CDR1 is MNHNS and CDR2 SASEGT. The CDR3 is made up of 16 amino acids. The CDR3 DNA follows: TGTGCCAGCAGTGAAGGCGGCTCACTTGGCAATCAGCCCCAGCATTTT. It encodes CASSEGGSLGNQPQHF.

This clone was observed a handful of times. V gene TRBV2 combines with J gene TRBJ2-2, with TRBD1 matching over 8 bases. Per germline, CDR1 SNHLY and CDR2 FYNNEI. With 3 bases clipped from V and 7 bases from J, the junction kept 10 bases outside the gene matches. This CDR3 comprises 16 residues. CDR3: CASSEGQGALGGELFF. The CDR3 DNA is TGTGCCAGCAGTGAGGGGCAGGGGGCGCTAGGCGGGGAGCTGTTTTTT.

The rearrangement joins TRBV30 to TRBJ1-5; D perhaps matches TRBD1 (5 bases). The length of the CDR3 is 12 residues. Trimming pared 4 bases from V and 9 bases from J, leaving 13 bases between. Per the germline V gene, CDR1 is GTSNPN and CDR2 is SVGIG (reference sequence). The CDR3 reads CAWNRLQGPQHF. As DNA, the CDR3 is TGTGCCTGGAACAGGCTCCAGGGGCCCCAGCATTTT.